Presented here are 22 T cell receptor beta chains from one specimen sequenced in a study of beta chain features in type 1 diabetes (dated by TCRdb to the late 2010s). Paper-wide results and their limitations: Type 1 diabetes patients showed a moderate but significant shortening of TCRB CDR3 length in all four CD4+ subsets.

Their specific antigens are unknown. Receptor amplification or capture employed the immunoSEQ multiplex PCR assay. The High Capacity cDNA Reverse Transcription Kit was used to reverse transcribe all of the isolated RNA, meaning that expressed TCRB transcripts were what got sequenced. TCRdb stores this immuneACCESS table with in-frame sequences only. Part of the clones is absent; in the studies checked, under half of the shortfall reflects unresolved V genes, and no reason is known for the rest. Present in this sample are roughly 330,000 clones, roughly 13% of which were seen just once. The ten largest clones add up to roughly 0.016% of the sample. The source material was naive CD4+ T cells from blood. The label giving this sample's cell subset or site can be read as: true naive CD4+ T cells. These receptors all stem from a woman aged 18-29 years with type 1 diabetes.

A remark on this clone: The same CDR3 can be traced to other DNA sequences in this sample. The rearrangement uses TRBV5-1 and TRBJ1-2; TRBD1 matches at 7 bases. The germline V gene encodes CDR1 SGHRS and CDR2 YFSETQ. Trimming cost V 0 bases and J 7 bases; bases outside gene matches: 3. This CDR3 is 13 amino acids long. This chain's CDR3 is CASSLDRGGGYTF. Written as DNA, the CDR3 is TGCGCCAGCAGCTTGGACAGGGGCGGTGGCTACACCTTC.

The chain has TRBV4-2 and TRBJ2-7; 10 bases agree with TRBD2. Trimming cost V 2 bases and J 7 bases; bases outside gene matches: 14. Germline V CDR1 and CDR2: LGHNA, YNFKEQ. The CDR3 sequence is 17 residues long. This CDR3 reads CASSQPRTSGLLKEQYF. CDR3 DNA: TGTGCCAGCAGCCAACCCCGGACTAGCGGCCTACTGAAGGAGCAGTACTTC.

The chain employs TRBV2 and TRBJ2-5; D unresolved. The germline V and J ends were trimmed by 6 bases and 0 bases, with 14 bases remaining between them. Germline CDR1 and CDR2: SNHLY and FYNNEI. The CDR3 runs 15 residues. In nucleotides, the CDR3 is TGTGCCAGCAGGACTTTTAACTCGTACCAAGAGACCCAGTACTTC. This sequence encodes CASRTFNSYQETQYF.

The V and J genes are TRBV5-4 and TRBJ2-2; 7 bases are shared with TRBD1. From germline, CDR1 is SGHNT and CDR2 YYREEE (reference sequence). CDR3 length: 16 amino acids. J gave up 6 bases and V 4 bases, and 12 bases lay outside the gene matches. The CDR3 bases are TGTGCCAGCAGCCCCGGGACAGAAGTCGGAGCCGGGGAGCTGTTTTTT. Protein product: CASSPGTEVGAGELFF.

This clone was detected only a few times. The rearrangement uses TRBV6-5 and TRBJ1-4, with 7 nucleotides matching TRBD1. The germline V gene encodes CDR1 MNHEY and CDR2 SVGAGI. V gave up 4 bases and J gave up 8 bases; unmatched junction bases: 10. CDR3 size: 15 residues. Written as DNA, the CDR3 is TGTGCCAGCAGTTCTGAAGACAGGGTACGGGAAAAACTGTTTTTT. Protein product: CASSSEDRVREKLFF.

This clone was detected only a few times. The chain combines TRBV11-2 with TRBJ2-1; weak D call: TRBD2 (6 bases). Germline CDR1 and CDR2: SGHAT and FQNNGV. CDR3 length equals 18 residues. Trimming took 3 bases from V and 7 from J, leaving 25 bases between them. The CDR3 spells CASSFFSVKMGGDNEQFF. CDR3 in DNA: TGTGCCAGCAGCTTTTTCTCGGTCAAAATGGGGGGAGATAATGAGCAGTTCTTC.

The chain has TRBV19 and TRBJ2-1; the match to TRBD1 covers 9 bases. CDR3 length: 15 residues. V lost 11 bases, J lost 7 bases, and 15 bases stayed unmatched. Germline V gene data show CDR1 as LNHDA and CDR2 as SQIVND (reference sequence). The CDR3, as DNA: TGTGCCGCCTCTCAGGGACAGGGAGGGAGAAATGAGCAGTTCTTC. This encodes CAASQGQGGRNEQFF.

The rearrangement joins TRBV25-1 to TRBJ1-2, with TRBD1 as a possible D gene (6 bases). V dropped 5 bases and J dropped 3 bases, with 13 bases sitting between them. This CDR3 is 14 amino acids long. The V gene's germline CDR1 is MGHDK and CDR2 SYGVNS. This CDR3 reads CASSSDRTYYGYTF. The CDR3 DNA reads TGTGCCAGCAGTTCAGACAGGACCTACTATGGCTACACCTTC.

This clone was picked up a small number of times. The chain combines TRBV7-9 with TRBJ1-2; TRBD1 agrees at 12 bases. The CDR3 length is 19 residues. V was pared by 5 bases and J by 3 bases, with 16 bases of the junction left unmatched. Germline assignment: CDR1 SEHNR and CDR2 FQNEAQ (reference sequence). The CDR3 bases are TGTGCCAGCAGCCCAAAGGGGCCGGGACAGGGGGCGTTGGACTATGGCTACACCTTC. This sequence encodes CASSPKGPGQGALDYGYTF.

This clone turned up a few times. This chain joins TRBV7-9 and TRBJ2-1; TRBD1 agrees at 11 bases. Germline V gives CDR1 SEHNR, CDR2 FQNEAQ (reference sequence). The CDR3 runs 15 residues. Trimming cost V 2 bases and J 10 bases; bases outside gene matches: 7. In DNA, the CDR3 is TGTGCCAGCAGCTTACTGGGACAGGGGGGTACGGAGCAGTTCTTC. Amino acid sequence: CASSLLGQGGTEQFF.

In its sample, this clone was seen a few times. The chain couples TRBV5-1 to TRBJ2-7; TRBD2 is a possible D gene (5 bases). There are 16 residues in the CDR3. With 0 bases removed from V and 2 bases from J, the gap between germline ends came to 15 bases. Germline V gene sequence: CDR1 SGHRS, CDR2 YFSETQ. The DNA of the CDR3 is TGCGCCAGCAGCTTGGCCAATGGCGGGTTTACCTACGAGCAGTACTTC. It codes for CASSLANGGFTYEQYF.

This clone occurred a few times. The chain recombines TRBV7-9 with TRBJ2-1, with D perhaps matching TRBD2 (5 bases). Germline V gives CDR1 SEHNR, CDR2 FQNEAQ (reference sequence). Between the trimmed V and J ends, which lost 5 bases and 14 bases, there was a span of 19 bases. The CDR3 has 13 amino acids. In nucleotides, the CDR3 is TGTGCCAGCAGCCCCATCGCCGGGATGAGAGAGTTCTTC. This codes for CASSPIAGMREFF. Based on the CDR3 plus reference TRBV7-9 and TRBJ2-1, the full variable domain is DTGVSQNPRHKITKRGQNVTFRCDPISEHNRLYWYRQTLGQGPEFLTYFQNEAQLEKSRLLSDRFSAERPKGSFSTLEIQRTEQGDSAMYLCASSPIAGMREFFGPGTRLTVL.

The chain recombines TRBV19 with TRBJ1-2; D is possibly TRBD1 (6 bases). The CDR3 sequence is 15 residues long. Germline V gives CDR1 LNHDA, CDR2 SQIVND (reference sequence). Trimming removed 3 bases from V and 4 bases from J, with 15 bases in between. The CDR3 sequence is CASSIGGTASYGYTF. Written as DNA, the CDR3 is TGTGCCAGTAGTATTGGGGGCACAGCTAGCTATGGCTACACCTTC.

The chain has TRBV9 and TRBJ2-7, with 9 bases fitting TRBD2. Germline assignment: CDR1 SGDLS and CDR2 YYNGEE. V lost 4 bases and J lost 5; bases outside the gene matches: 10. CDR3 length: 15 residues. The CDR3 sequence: CASSLGAGGGDEQYF. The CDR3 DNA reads TGTGCCAGCAGCCTCGGTGCTGGCGGGGGGGACGAGCAGTACTTC.

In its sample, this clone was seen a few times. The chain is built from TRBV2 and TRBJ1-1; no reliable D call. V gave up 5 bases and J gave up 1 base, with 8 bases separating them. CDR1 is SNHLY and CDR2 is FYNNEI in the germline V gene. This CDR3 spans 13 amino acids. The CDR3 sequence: CASSTEQNTEAFF. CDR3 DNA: TGTGCCAGCAGTACAGAACAGAACACTGAAGCTTTCTTT.

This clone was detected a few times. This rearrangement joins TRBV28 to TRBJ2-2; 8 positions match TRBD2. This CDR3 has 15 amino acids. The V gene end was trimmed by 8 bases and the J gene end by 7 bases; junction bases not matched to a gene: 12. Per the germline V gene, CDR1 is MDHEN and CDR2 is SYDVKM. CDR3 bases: TGTGCCAGCGGACTGGCGGGAGGTCGGGGCGGGGAGCTGTTTTTT. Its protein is CASGLAGGRGGELFF.

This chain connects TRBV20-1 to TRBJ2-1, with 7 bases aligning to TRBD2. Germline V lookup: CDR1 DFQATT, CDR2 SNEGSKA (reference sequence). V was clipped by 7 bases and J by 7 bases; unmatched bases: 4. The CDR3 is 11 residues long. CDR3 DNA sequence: TGCAGTGGGTGGGAGGGTAATGAGCAGTTCTTC. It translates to CSGWEGNEQFF.

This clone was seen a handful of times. CDR3 region: CASSLSGGREQYV. CDR3 bases: TGTGCCAGCAGCTTGTCAGGGGGAAGGGAGCAGTACGTC. The chain recombines TRBV7-2 with TRBJ2-7, with 7 bases lining up with TRBD1. Trimming cost V 3 bases and J 7 bases; bases outside gene matches: 6. The germline V gene has CDR1 SGHTA and CDR2 FQGNSA. The CDR3 is 13 amino acids.

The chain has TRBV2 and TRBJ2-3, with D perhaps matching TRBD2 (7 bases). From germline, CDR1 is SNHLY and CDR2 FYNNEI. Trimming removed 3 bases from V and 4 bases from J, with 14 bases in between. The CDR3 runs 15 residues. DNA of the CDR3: TGTGCCAGCAGTGACTTTGGGGGGGCTGCAGATACGCAGTATTTT. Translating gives CASSDFGGAADTQYF.

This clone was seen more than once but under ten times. The chain's CDR3 is CASSLPGEKLFF. The CDR3 DNA reads TGTGCCAGCAGCCTCCCGGGTGAAAAACTGTTTTTT. The chain couples TRBV5-5 to TRBJ1-4, with D uncertain. The CDR3 runs to 12 residues. The germline V and J ends were trimmed by 4 bases and 7 bases, with 8 bases remaining between them. Germline-derived CDR1 and CDR2 are SGHKS and YYEKEE (reference sequence).

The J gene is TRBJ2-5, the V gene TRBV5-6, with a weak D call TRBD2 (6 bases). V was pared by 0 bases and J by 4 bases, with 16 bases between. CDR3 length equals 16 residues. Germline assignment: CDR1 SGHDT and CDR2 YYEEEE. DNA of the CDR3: TGTGCCAGCAGCTTGGTGGGGGGTGCCAAATTAGAGACCCAGTACTTC. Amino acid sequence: CASSLVGGAKLETQYF.

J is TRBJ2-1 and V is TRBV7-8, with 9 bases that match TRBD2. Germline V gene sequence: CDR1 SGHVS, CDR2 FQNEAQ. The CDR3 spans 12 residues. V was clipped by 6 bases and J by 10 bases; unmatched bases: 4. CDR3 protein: CASRKREVEQFF. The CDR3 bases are TGTGCCAGCAGAAAGCGGGAGGTAGAGCAGTTCTTC.